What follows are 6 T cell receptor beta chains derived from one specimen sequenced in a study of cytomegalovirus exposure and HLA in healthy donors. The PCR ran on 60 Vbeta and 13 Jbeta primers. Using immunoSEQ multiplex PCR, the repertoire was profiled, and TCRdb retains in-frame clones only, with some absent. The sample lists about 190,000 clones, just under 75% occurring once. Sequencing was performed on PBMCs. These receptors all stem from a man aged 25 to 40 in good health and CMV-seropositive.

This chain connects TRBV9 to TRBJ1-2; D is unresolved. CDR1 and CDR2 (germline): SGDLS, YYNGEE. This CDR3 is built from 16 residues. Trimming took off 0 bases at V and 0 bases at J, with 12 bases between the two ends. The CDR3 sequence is CASSVETEPTNYGYTF. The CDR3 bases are TGTGCCAGCAGCGTAGAAACAGAACCTACTAACTATGGCTACACCTTC.

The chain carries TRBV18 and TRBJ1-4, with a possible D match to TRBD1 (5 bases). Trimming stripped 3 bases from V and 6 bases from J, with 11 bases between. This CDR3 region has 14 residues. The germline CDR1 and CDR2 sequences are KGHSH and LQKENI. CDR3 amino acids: CASSPYDRYEKLFF. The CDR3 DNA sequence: TGTGCCAGCTCACCCTACGACAGATATGAAAAACTGTTTTTT.

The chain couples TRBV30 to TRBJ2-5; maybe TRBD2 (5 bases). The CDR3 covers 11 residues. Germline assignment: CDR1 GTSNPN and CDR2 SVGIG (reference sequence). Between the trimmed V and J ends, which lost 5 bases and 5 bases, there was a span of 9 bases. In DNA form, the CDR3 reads TGTGCCTGGGGGCCGGGGGAGACCCAGTACTTC. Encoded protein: CAWGPGETQYF. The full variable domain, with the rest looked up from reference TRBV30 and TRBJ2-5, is SQTIHQWPATLVQPVGSPLSLECTVEGTSNPNLYWYRQAAGRGLQLLFYSVGIGQISSEVPQNLSASRPQDRQFILSSKKLLLSDSGFYLCAWGPGETQYFGPGTRLLVL.

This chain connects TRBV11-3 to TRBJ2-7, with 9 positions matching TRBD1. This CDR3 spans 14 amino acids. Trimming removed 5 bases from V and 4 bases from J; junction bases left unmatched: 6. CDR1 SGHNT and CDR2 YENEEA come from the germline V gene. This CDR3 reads CASSHRDRVYEQYF. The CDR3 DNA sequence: TGTGCCAGCAGCCACCGGGACAGGGTATACGAGCAGTACTTC.

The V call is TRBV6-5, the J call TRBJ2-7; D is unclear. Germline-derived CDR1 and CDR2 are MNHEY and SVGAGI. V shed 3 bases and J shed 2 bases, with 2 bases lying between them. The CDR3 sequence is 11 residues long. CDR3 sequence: CASSYTYEQYF. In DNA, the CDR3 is TGTGCCAGCAGTTATACCTACGAGCAGTACTTC.

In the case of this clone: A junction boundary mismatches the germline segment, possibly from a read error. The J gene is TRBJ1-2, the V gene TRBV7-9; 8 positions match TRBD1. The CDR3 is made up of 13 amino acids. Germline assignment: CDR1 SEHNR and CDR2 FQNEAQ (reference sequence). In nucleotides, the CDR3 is TGTTCCAGCAGCCGACAGGGGCTCTATGGCTACACCTTC. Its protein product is CSSSRQGLYGYTF.